This record looks at one TCR beta chain sequence and its context. The sample is drawn from a study of cytomegalovirus exposure and HLA in healthy donors. The PCR made use of 60 Vbeta and 13 Jbeta primers. Sequenced by immunoSEQ multiplex PCR; TCRdb stores in-frame clones only, minus some. Here the sample spans approximately 100,000 clones, 86% being singletons. The V segment lost 0 bases and the J segment 5 bases; nucleotides outside the gene matches: 13. This CDR3 contains 18 residues. Germline V lookup: CDR1 SGDLS, CDR2 YYNGEE. The sequencing sample was made of PBMCs. The chain recombines TRBV9 with TRBJ2-1; 8 bases align to TRBD2. This TCR was recovered from a man aged 25-40 years in good health and CMV-seropositive. The CDR3 region has the DNA TGTGCCAGCAGCGTAGCGCCTTCCGGTCTAGCGGGCAACAATGAGCAGTTCTTC. It yields the protein CASSVAPSGLAGNNEQFF.